This TCR beta chain was captured in a study of T cell changes during pregnancy in multiple sclerosis. CDR1 is MNHEY, CDR2 SVGAGI, per germline. The CDR3 extends over 14 amino acids. Trimming took 10 bases from V and 3 from J, leaving 19 bases between them. TCRdb's table, derived via immunoSEQ multiplex PCR, lists solely in-frame clones and lacks some. The repertoire includes roughly 59,000 clones, under 95% of them detected once, and 1.3% to 1.5% sits in the top ten. The sequence came from a female donor in good health, enrolled as a control in a pregnancy study. The sequences come from peripheral blood, collected in the third trimester of pregnancy. The rearrangement uses TRBV6-5 and TRBJ2-7, with D possibly matching TRBD1 (7 bases). The CDR3 reads CATQRAGQNYEQYF. The CDR3 DNA follows: TGTGCCACCCAAAGGGCGGGACAGAACTACGAGCAGTACTTC.